Listed below are T cell receptor beta chains from one sample, sequenced in a study of blood T cell repertoires in COVID-19. Profiled with immunoSEQ multiplex PCR; TCRdb holds only in-frame clones, not every one. The data contain 150,000 to 180,000 clones, roughly 82% of them singletons. Sequenced input: peripheral blood. These receptors all come from a woman aged 50 to 60 with acute or convalescent COVID-19. CDR3s include the opening cysteine and the closing phenylalanine or tryptophan. A D gene is named only where the DNA matches it firmly. Rows give clone size only sometimes, using once, few, many, or a class for an expanded clone.

J,V,D,size,CDR3,DNA
TRBJ1-5,TRBV7-9,NA,NA,CASSPGGGNQPQHF,TGTGCCAGCAGCCCGGGAGGGGGAAACCAGCCCCAGCATTTT
TRBJ2-7,TRBV27,TRBD2,NA,CASSFYPASGRGSYEQYF,TGTGCCAGCAGTTTCTACCCCGCTAGCGGGAGAGGTAGTTACGAGCAGTACTTC
TRBJ2-2,TRBV29-1,NA,NA,CSVLTSLNTGELFF,TGCAGCGTGCTGACTAGTCTGAACACCGGGGAGCTGTTTTTT
TRBJ1-1,TRBV2,TRBD1,NA,CASIPDRARGEAFF,TGTGCCAGCATCCCGGACAGGGCAAGGGGTGAAGCTTTCTTT
TRBJ2-1,TRBV7-2,NA,NA,CASRQLGRYNEQFF,TGTGCCAGCAGACAATTGGGCAGATACAATGAGCAGTTCTTC
TRBJ2-7,TRBV10-3,NA,once,CAISESVAGNSYEQYF,TGTGCCATCAGTGAGTCGGTGGCAGGGAATTCCTACGAGCAGTACTTC
TRBJ2-5,TRBV5-1,NA,NA,CASSLGSWGRAVQETQYF,TGCGCCAGCAGCTTGGGATCTTGGGGTCGAGCGGTTCAAGAGACCCAGTACTTC
TRBJ2-3,TRBV2,NA,once,CATTTSDTQYF,TGTGCCACCACTACGTCCGATACGCAGTATTTT
TRBJ1-2,TRBV29-1,TRBD1,NA,CSVYTGENYGYTF,TGCAGCGTGTATACAGGGGAGAACTATGGCTACACCTTC
TRBJ2-1,TRBV6-2/TRBV6-3,TRBD2,NA,CASSIASGNEQFF,TGTGCCAGCAGTATTGCTAGCGGCAATGAGCAGTTCTTC
TRBJ1-1,TRBV18,NA,NA,CASSGGSMNTEAFF,TGTGCCAGCTCTGGCGGCAGCATGAACACTGAAGCTTTCTTT
TRBJ2-3,TRBV2,TRBD1,NA,CASSQDRVGTDTQYF,TGTGCCAGCAGTCAAGACAGGGTGGGTACAGATACGCAGTATTTT
TRBJ2-4,TRBV30,NA,NA,CAWSGPVGAKNIQYF,TGTGCCTGGAGTGGCCCGGTTGGTGCCAAAAACATTCAGTACTTC
TRBJ1-6,TRBV5-5,TRBD1,once,CASSLRGTGNSPLHF,TGTGCCAGCAGCCTGCGAGGGACAGGGAATTCACCCCTCCACTTT
TRBJ1-5,TRBV3-1/TRBV3-2,NA,NA,CASSQAGSNQPQHF,TGTGCCAGCAGCCAGGCAGGGAGCAATCAGCCCCAGCATTTT
TRBJ1-2,TRBV19,NA,NA,CASSELTGNYGYTF,TGTGCCAGTAGTGAATTGACAGGAAACTATGGCTACACCTTC
TRBJ1-3,TRBV28,NA,NA,CASSSSGSGNTIYF,NA
TRBJ2-2,TRBV6-5,NA,NA,CASSYSGGNTGELFF,TGTGCCAGCAGTTACTCGGGGGGGAACACCGGGGAGCTGTTTTTT
TRBJ2-3,TRBV18,TRBD2,few,CASSPLGLAGVEADTQYF,TGTGCCAGCTCACCTCTCGGACTAGCGGGGGTGGAGGCAGATACGCAGTATTTT
TRBJ1-2,TRBV11-2,NA,few,CASSPGPFYGYTF,TGTGCCAGCAGCCCAGGGCCCTTCTATGGCTACACCTTC
TRBJ1-2,TRBV29-1,TRBD1,once,CSVDRGTGDNYGYTF,TGCAGCGTTGATCGCGGGACAGGTGATAACTATGGCTACACCTTC
TRBJ2-2,TRBV12-5,TRBD2,NA,CASGHPRGVNTGELFF,TGTGCTAGTGGCCACCCGCGGGGGGTAAACACCGGGGAGCTGTTTTTT
TRBJ2-5,TRBV5-4,NA,NA,CASSREAMETQYF,TGTGCCAGCAGCCGTGAGGCCATGGAGACCCAGTACTTC
TRBJ1-1,TRBV19,NA,NA,CASSIEVWGDTEAFF,TGTGCCAGTAGTATTGAGGTCTGGGGCGACACTGAAGCTTTCTTT
TRBJ2-5,TRBV2,NA,NA,CASRRLVHSSETQYF,TGTGCCAGCAGGAGACTAGTTCACTCTAGCGAGACCCAGTACTTC
TRBJ2-7,TRBV6-1,NA,NA,CASSEPGVYEQYF,TGTGCCAGCAGTGAGCCAGGGGTCTACGAGCAGTACTTC
TRBJ1-2,TRBV14,TRBD1,NA,CASSQGDSPNYGYTF,TGTGCCAGCAGCCAAGGGGACAGCCCTAACTATGGCTACACCTTC
TRBJ2-1,TRBV5-1,TRBD2,NA,CASSGSGTIYNEQFF,TGCGCCAGCAGCGGTAGCGGGACGATCTACAATGAGCAGTTCTTC
TRBJ2-2,TRBV10-3,TRBD1,NA,CAISGRQGPYFNTGELFF,TGTGCCATCAGTGGGCGACAGGGGCCGTATTTTAACACCGGGGAGCTGTTTTTT
TRBJ1-1,TRBV19,NA,NA,CASSITDRNTEAFF,TGTGCCAGTAGTATTACGGACAGGAACACTGAAGCTTTCTTT
TRBJ2-5,TRBV4-2,TRBD2,NA,CASSRLAGGEETQYF,TGTGCCAGCAGCCGACTAGCGGGGGGGGAAGAGACCCAGTACTTC
TRBJ1-2,TRBV28,TRBD1,NA,CASRTGTGAFGYTF,TGTGCCAGCAGGACCGGGACAGGGGCATTTGGCTACACCTTC
TRBJ1-6,TRBV7-2,NA,NA,CASSQRVPRDSPLHF,TGTGCCAGCAGCCAAAGGGTTCCGAGGGATTCACCCCTCCACTTT
TRBJ2-1,TRBV24-1,NA,NA,CATSSSDSSYNEQFF,TGTGCCACCAGTTCTTCGGACAGCTCCTACAATGAGCAGTTCTTC
TRBJ1-2,TRBV6-2/TRBV6-3,TRBD1,NA,CASSYGGTDSYGYTF,TGTGCCAGCAGTTATGGAGGGACAGACTCCTATGGCTACACCTTC